This T cell receptor beta chain emerged from a study of response to subunit inactivated influenza vaccine. V gave up 0 bases and J gave up 3 bases; unmatched junction bases: 11. The germline CDR1 and CDR2 sequences are DFQATT and SNEGSKA (reference sequence). This CDR3 region has 16 residues. Each CDR3 protein gets one entry after TCRdb re-called the RT-PCR reads with MiXCR. The data contain about 540,000 distinct CDR3 sequences, approximately 20% of them singletons. The sample was also linked to a second study, of T cells expressing NK-cell markers. That study adds: The cDNA for TCR beta came from 5'RACE template switching with UMIs.

The TCR was taken from a man over 45 who received an inactivated influenza vaccine. The V call is TRBV20-1, the J call TRBJ2-7; 7 bases map to TRBD1. The sample in question was CD4+ T cells sorted from PBMCs, obtained 11 to 12 days after vaccination. The CDR3 nucleotides are TGCAGTGCTAGAGACCGACAGGGATTGGTGGGCTACGAGCAGTACTTC. It translates to CSARDRQGLVGYEQYF.